This entry lists 29 T cell receptor beta chains sequenced from one sample in a study of CD8 T cells in Susac syndrome (dated by TCRdb to between 2018 and 2021). Receptors were amplified or captured by the immunoSEQ multiplex PCR assay. RNA was extracted with the RNeasy kit and roughly 0.5 to 1 ug was reverse transcribed using random hexamers. The public reads were reprocessed in TCRdb via fastp at Q25 and MiXCR, keeping in-frame beta chains. Duplicate CDR3 protein sequences are folded into a single record with the most common DNA and genes. A total of about 300,000 distinct CDR3 sequences appear in this sample, about 91% of them only once. The ten largest make up about 0.07% of the sample. Sequencing input: CD4+ T cells from PBMCs. These receptors all come from a human donor with multiple sclerosis.

The V gene is TRBV7-3, the J gene TRBJ2-3, with a weak D call TRBD1 (5 bases). Germline CDR1 SGHTA, CDR2 FQGTGA. V lost 1 base and J 4 bases, leaving 6 bases between the germline ends. CDR3 length: 13 amino acids. The CDR3 here is CASSLKGSDTQYF. The CDR3 DNA reads TGTGCCAGCAGCTTAAAGGGGTCAGATACGCAGTATTTT.

This clonotype was found a few times. CDR3 loop: CASSPNSYNEQFF. DNA for the CDR3: TGCGCCAGCAGCCCCAACTCCTACAATGAGCAGTTCTTC. The chain couples TRBV5-1 to TRBJ2-1; D gene ambiguous. In germline, CDR1 is SGHRS, CDR2 YFSETQ. CDR3 length: 13 residues. The germline V and J ends were trimmed by 4 bases and 0 bases, with 5 bases remaining between them.

This clonotype came up once. The V call is TRBV6-1, the J call TRBJ2-1; 9 bases fit TRBD1. The germline V gene encodes CDR1 MNHNS and CDR2 SASEGT. The CDR3 spans 15 residues. V lost 6 bases to trimming and J lost 13 bases; unmatched junction nucleotides: 16. CDR3 bases: TGTGCCAGCAGAGAACAGGGGGCGGAACCGGGTCCACAGTTCTTC. This translates into CASREQGAEPGPQFF.

The V and J genes are TRBV20-1 and TRBJ2-1, with 7 bases matching TRBD2. The trim removed 3 bases at V and 6 bases at J, leaving 17 bases unmatched. Per the germline V gene, CDR1 is DFQATT and CDR2 is SNEGSKA (reference sequence). There are 17 residues in the CDR3. The CDR3 loop is CSARPPGLSFSRNEQFF. The CDR3 DNA sequence: TGCAGTGCTAGGCCACCGGGACTATCGTTTTCTCGCAATGAGCAGTTCTTC.

This chain joins TRBV2 and TRBJ1-6; D gene ambiguous. CDR3 length: 12 residues. The germline V gene encodes CDR1 SNHLY and CDR2 FYNNEI. V shed 8 bases and J shed 7 bases, with 9 bases lying between them. This CDR3 reads CASWGANSPLHF. CDR3 nucleotides: TGTGCCAGCTGGGGTGCCAATTCACCCCTCCACTTT.

This chain uses TRBV20-1 with TRBJ1-2, with 8 bases fitting TRBD1. Germline lookup yields CDR1 DFQATT and CDR2 SNEGSKA (reference sequence). Trimming cost V 0 bases and J 3 bases; bases outside gene matches: 3. This CDR3 has 14 residues. CDR3 residues: CSARDLTGDYGYTF. The CDR3 bases are TGCAGTGCTAGAGACTTGACAGGGGACTATGGCTACACCTTC.

This clonotype was seen just once. This chain uses TRBV5-1 with TRBJ1-1; no clear D gene. This CDR3 comprises 12 residues. V lost 5 bases and J lost 1, with 6 bases in between. Germline lookup yields CDR1 SGHRS and CDR2 YFSETQ. The CDR3 here is CASRAGNTEAFF. The CDR3 region has the DNA TGCGCCAGCAGAGCCGGGAACACTGAAGCTTTCTTT.

V and J are TRBV29-1 and TRBJ1-4, with no clear D. The CDR3 is 11 residues long. The germline gives CDR1 SQVTM, CDR2 ANQGSEA. Trimming pared 2 bases from V and 7 bases from J, leaving 5 bases between. The CDR3 here is CSVEQVEKLFF. The CDR3 coding sequence is TGCAGCGTTGAACAGGTTGAAAAACTGTTTTTT. Based on the CDR3 plus reference TRBV29-1 and TRBJ1-4, the full variable domain is SAVISQKPSRDICQRGTSLTIQCQVDSQVTMMFWYRQQPGQSLTLIATANQGSEATYESGFVIDKFPISRPNLTFSTLTVSNMSPEDSSIYLCSVEQVEKLFFGSGTQLSVL.

This chain joins TRBV5-1 and TRBJ1-1; TRBD1 matches at 7 bases. Germline-derived CDR1 and CDR2 are SGHRS and YFSETQ. Trimming removed 4 bases from V and 4 bases from J; junction bases left unmatched: 10. This CDR3 spans 15 amino acids. The CDR3 loop is CASSQQDRSITEAFF. The CDR3 DNA follows: TGCGCCAGCAGCCAACAGGACAGGTCGATCACTGAAGCTTTCTTT.

The chain couples TRBV29-1 to TRBJ2-7; 10 bases agree with TRBD1. The germline CDR1 and CDR2 sequences are SQVTM and ANQGSEA. With 8 bases clipped from V and 5 bases from J, the junction kept 12 bases outside the gene matches. The CDR3 is 14 amino acids. CDR3 in DNA: TGCAGCATAAAACCCGGGACAGGGGTCCACGAGCAGTACTTC. Translated: CSIKPGTGVHEQYF.

The CDR3 DNA reads TGTGCGTTTGGCCTGGGACGGGTCACTGAAGCTTTCTTT. It codes for CAFGLGRVTEAFF. V and J are TRBV30 and TRBJ1-1; a possible D gene is TRBD1 (5 bases). Germline loops: CDR1 GTSNPN, CDR2 SVGIG (reference sequence). This CDR3 contains 13 residues. Supplemented by reference TRBV30 and TRBJ1-1, the full variable domain reads SQTIHQWPATLVQPVGSPLSLECTVEGTSNPNLYWYRQAAGRGLQLLFYSVGIGQISSEVPQNLSASRPQDRQFILSSKKLLLSDSGFYLCAFGLGRVTEAFFGQGTRLTVV.

The chain uses TRBV7-2 and TRBJ1-2; the D gene is possibly TRBD1 (6 bases). V lost 2 bases and J 4 bases, leaving 20 bases between the germline ends. This CDR3 spans 17 amino acids. From germline, CDR1 is SGHTA and CDR2 FQGNSA. The CDR3: CASSLSFGTRGSYGYTF. CDR3 nucleotides: TGTGCCAGCAGCTTATCATTCGGGACTAGGGGGTCCTATGGCTACACCTTC.

V gene TRBV6-5 combines with J gene TRBJ1-5; D gene ambiguous. Germline V CDR1 and CDR2: MNHEY, SVGAGI. Trimming took 6 bases from V and 5 from J, leaving 14 bases between them. The CDR3 runs to 14 residues. Written as DNA, the CDR3 is TGTGCCAGCAGCCCATTTTTTAGTTATCAGCCCCAGCATTTT. This encodes CASSPFFSYQPQHF.

This chain joins TRBV7-9 and TRBJ2-1, with 7 nucleotides matching TRBD2. V lost 4 bases and J lost 2; bases outside the gene matches: 14. Germline V gives CDR1 SEHNR, CDR2 FQNEAQ (reference sequence). The CDR3 totals 18 residues. In DNA, the CDR3 is TGTGCCAGCAGCTCCCAGGCTATTTACGCGGGAGCCTACAATGAGCAGTTCTTC. It encodes CASSSQAIYAGAYNEQFF.

This rearrangement joins TRBV7-2 to TRBJ2-5; no clear D. Germline V gene data show CDR1 as SGHTA and CDR2 as FQGNSA. This CDR3 is built from 14 residues. Trimming took 1 base from V and 0 from J, leaving 6 bases between them. The chain's CDR3 is CASSLGQNQETQYF. In DNA form, the CDR3 reads TGTGCCAGCAGCTTAGGGCAGAACCAAGAGACCCAGTACTTC.

DNA for the CDR3: TGTGCCAGCTCAGATCCCACCATTACAGGGAGGTACGAGCAGTACTTC. It yields the protein CASSDPTITGRYEQYF. The genes are TRBV18 and TRBJ2-7; possibly TRBD1 or TRBD2 for D (6 bases each). CDR3 length: 16 residues. V dropped 5 bases and J dropped 4 bases, with 21 bases sitting between them. Germline V gene sequence: CDR1 KGHSH, CDR2 LQKENI.

This rearrangement joins TRBV4-2 to TRBJ2-7, with 10 bases that match TRBD2. There are 18 residues in the CDR3. CDR1 and CDR2 from the germline V gene are LGHNA and YNFKEQ. Trimming removed 0 bases from V and 2 bases from J; junction bases left unmatched: 10. The CDR3 reads CASSQDLTSGLGTYEQYF. CDR3 DNA: TGTGCCAGCAGCCAAGATTTGACTAGCGGGTTGGGAACCTACGAGCAGTACTTC.

CDR3 sequence reads: CASSLLAAVETQYF. The CDR3 DNA sequence: TGTGCCAGCAGCTTATTGGCGGCAGTAGAGACCCAGTACTTC. The chain joins TRBV7-9 to TRBJ2-5; D uncertain. Germline lookup yields CDR1 SEHNR and CDR2 FQNEAQ (reference sequence). The germline V and J ends were trimmed by 2 bases and 4 bases, with 11 bases remaining between them. CDR3 length: 14 residues.

This clonotype has a single count. This chain links TRBV12-3 or TRBV12-4 with TRBJ1-6; D not resolved. V lost 3 bases and J lost 9, with 6 bases in between. This CDR3 comprises 12 residues. The CDR3 coding sequence is TGTGCCAGCAGTTTGGGTCCTTCACCCCTCCACTTT. Its protein is CASSLGPSPLHF.

The chain couples TRBV7-9 to TRBJ2-5, with D possibly TRBD2 on 7 matching bases. The CDR3 runs 14 residues. Germline assignment: CDR1 SEHNR and CDR2 FQNEAQ (reference sequence). The V and J ends lost 5 bases and 5 bases respectively, with 15 bases between them. The CDR3 DNA sequence: TGTGCCAGCAGCACCGGGGGGCCCGCGGAGACCCAGTACTTC. It codes for CASSTGGPAETQYF. The full variable domain, with the rest looked up from reference TRBV7-9 and TRBJ2-5, is DTGVSQNPRHKITKRGQNVTFRCDPISEHNRLYWYRQTLGQGPEFLTYFQNEAQLEKSRLLSDRFSAERPKGSFSTLEIQRTEQGDSAMYLCASSTGGPAETQYFGPGTRLLVL.

This chain uses TRBV9 with TRBJ2-1, with unresolved D. Per the germline V gene, CDR1 is SGDLS and CDR2 is YYNGEE. Trimming took 0 bases from V and 8 from J, leaving 9 bases between them. The CDR3 is 13 residues long. Here the CDR3 DNA reads TGTGCCAGCAGCGTAGAAGGGATCGATGAGCAGTTCTTC. Its translation: CASSVEGIDEQFF.

This clonotype has just one count. The chain employs TRBV7-3 and TRBJ1-1; D not resolved. The CDR3 runs 13 residues. Germline V gene data show CDR1 as SGHTA and CDR2 as FQGTGA. Trimming left V 6 bases short and J 0 bases short, with 8 bases between. The CDR3 bases are TGTGCCAGCAGGGTCTCCGTGAACACTGAAGCTTTCTTT. Its translation is CASRVSVNTEAFF.

This clonotype was found once. The CDR3 DNA is TGCAGTGCTAGCGGGGGGGCCGGAACAGAGTCGGATGGCTACACCTTC. As protein: CSASGGAGTESDGYTF. J is TRBJ1-2 and V is TRBV20-1, with D tentatively TRBD1 (6 bases). V lost 3 bases and J lost 6, with 23 bases in between. From germline, CDR1 is DFQATT and CDR2 SNEGSKA (reference sequence). The CDR3 runs to 16 residues.

V is TRBV15 and J is TRBJ1-3; 9 nucleotides align to TRBD1. V shed 2 bases, J shed 2 bases, and the junction held 19 bases outside the gene matches. There are 21 residues in the CDR3. CDR1 is LNHNV, CDR2 YYDKDF, per germline (reference sequence). The CDR3 DNA sequence: TGTGCCACCAGCAGATTCCGTACCGGGACAGGGCTCTATATTCCTGGAAACACCATATATTTT. It yields the protein CATSRFRTGTGLYIPGNTIYF. Supplemented by reference TRBV15 and TRBJ1-3, the full variable domain reads DAMVIQNPRYQVTQFGKPVTLSCSQTLNHNVMYWYQQKSSQAPKLLFHYYDKDFNNEADTPDNFQSRRPNTSFCFLDIRSPGLGDTAMYLCATSRFRTGTGLYIPGNTIYFGEGSWLTVV.

The chain recombines TRBV12-3 or TRBV12-4 with TRBJ2-3; D not certain. The CDR3 has 11 amino acids. Between the trimmed V and J ends, which lost 5 bases and 10 bases, there was a span of 10 bases. The CDR3 nucleotides are TGTGCCAGCAGTAACCTAGAGGCGCAGTATTTT. This encodes CASSNLEAQYF.

The chain employs TRBV12-3 or TRBV12-4 and TRBJ2-1, with D unresolved. Trimming left V 5 bases short and J 6 bases short, with 8 bases between. The CDR3 length is 12 residues. The CDR3 nucleotides are TGTGCCAGCAGTCTGATAACCAATGAGCAGTTCTTC. This sequence encodes CASSLITNEQFF.

The chain joins TRBV7-9 to TRBJ2-1; weak D call: TRBD2 (6 bases). This CDR3 has 14 amino acids. The V gene lost 5 bases and the J gene lost 6 bases, with 14 bases spanning the gap. From germline, CDR1 is SEHNR and CDR2 FQNEAQ (reference sequence). CDR3 residues: CASSRPGEVNEQFF. CDR3 DNA: TGTGCCAGCAGCCGGCCGGGAGAGGTCAATGAGCAGTTCTTC.

This chain connects TRBV7-9 to TRBJ2-7; 9 bases line up with TRBD2. Losses at the gene ends were 2 bases for V and 3 bases for J; bases not matched to a gene: 5. Germline V gives CDR1 SEHNR, CDR2 FQNEAQ (reference sequence). CDR3 length: 15 residues. DNA of the CDR3: TGTGCCAGCAGCTTAATTAGCGGGAGAAGCTACGAGCAGTACTTC. As protein: CASSLISGRSYEQYF.

This chain joins TRBV12-3 or TRBV12-4 and TRBJ1-1, with TRBD1 identical over 8 bases. The junction had 4 bases not matched to a gene; V was cut back by 6 bases and J by 1 base. The CDR3 is made up of 14 amino acids. CDR3 nucleotides: TGTGCCAGCAGAGACGGGACAGGGAACACTGAAGCTTTCTTT. It encodes CASRDGTGNTEAFF.